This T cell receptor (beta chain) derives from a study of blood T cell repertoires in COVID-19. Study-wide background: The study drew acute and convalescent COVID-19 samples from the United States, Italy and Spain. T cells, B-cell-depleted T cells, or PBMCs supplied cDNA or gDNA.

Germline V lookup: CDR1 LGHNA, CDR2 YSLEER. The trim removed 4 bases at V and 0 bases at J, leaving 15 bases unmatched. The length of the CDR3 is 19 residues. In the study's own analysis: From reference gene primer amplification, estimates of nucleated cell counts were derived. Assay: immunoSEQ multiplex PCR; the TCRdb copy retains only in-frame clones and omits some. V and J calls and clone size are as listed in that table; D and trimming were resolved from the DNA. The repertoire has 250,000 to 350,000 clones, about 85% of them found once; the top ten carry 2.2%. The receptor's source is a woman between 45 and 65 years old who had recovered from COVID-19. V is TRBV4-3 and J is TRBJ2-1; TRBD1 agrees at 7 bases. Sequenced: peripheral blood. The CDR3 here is CASSPLTGFEGISYNEQFF. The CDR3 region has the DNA TGCGCCAGCAGCCCCCTGACAGGGTTCGAAGGGATCTCCTACAATGAGCAGTTCTTC.